Each of the 19 T cell receptor beta chains below was sequenced from the same sample in a study of OX40 agonist ivuxolimab in advanced cancers. Only in-frame clones appear in the TCRdb table, and some are missing; sequencing was by immunoSEQ multiplex PCR. The sample has 65,000 to 90,000 clones; 80% to 90% are singletons. Sequences were derived from CD4+ or CD8+ T cells sorted from blood, sampled in a trial of the OX40 agonist ivuxolimab. The receptors shown here come from an adult with an advanced solid tumor such as melanoma, head and neck, liver or kidney cancer.

The chain joins TRBV20-1 to TRBJ1-1, with D unclear. Trimming pared 4 bases from V and 3 bases from J, leaving 6 bases between. Germline CDR1 and CDR2: DFQATT and SNEGSKA (reference sequence). The CDR3 runs to 11 residues. CDR3 nucleotides: TGCAGTGCTATTGGGGACACTGAAGCTTTCTTT. This translates into CSAIGDTEAFF.

The chain combines TRBV27 with TRBJ2-7, with D possibly matching TRBD1 (5 bases). Trimming removed 2 bases from V and 3 bases from J, with 8 bases in between. The CDR3 extends over 13 amino acids. Germline V gives CDR1 MNHEY, CDR2 SMNVEV (reference sequence). The CDR3 sequence is CASSLRQYYEQYF. The CDR3 nucleotides read TGTGCCAGCAGTTTACGACAGTACTACGAGCAGTACTTC.

In nucleotides, the CDR3 is TGTGCTAGTGGTTCCACTACAGGGTCCGGGGAGCTGTTTTTT. Encoded protein: CASGSTTGSGELFF. This rearrangement joins TRBV12-5 to TRBJ2-2; D is perhaps TRBD1 (6 bases). V lost 4 bases and J lost 6, with 12 bases in between. The CDR3 totals 14 residues. The V gene's germline CDR1 is LGHNT and CDR2 FRNRAP.

This clone occurred once. The chain links TRBV9 to TRBJ2-3; no firm D call. V lost 0 bases, J lost 1 base, and 6 bases lay in between. Germline V gene sequence: CDR1 SGDLS, CDR2 YYNGEE. The CDR3 runs to 14 residues. As DNA, the CDR3 is TGTGCCAGCAGCGTAGCTGCAGGCACAGATACGCAGTATTTT. Protein product: CASSVAAGTDTQYF.

The chain carries TRBV5-1 and TRBJ1-2; TRBD1 aligns across 8 bases. There are 15 residues in the CDR3. Germline V gene sequence: CDR1 SGHRS, CDR2 YFSETQ. Germline trimming cut 4 bases from V and 2 bases from J; bases unmatched to any gene: 7. The CDR3: CASSTRTGTNYGYTF. DNA of the CDR3: TGCGCCAGCAGCACTAGGACAGGGACGAACTATGGCTACACCTTC.

The rearrangement links TRBV7-9 to TRBJ1-2, with D unclear. Trimming cost V 1 base and J 4 bases, with 4 bases left between them. Germline lookup yields CDR1 SEHNR and CDR2 FQNEAQ (reference sequence). This CDR3 spans 12 amino acids. CDR3 in amino acids: CASSLDAYGYTF. The DNA of the CDR3 is TGTGCCAGCAGCTTAGATGCCTATGGCTACACCTTC.

This clone is a singleton in its sample. V usage is TRBV19 and J usage is TRBJ2-7, with TRBD1 matching 8 bases. This CDR3 has 17 amino acids. Germline V gives CDR1 LNHDA, CDR2 SQIVND (reference sequence). With V trimmed by 3 bases and J by 1 base, 11 bases remained unmatched. The CDR3 nucleotides read TGTGCCAGTAGTATTTTCGGGGGTGGGACAGGATCCTACGAGCAGTACTTC. Encoded protein: CASSIFGGGTGSYEQYF.

This sequence joins TRBV10-2 and TRBJ1-4, with D unclear. The V end lost 10 bases, the J end lost 4 bases, and 16 bases lay between the germline ends. The germline CDR1 and CDR2 sequences are WSHSY and SAAADI. This CDR3 comprises 14 residues. CDR3 loop: CATHTGIDNEKLFF. The DNA of the CDR3 is TGCGCCACACACACGGGAATCGATAATGAAAAACTGTTTTTT.

CDR3 in amino acids: CASSPPLLAIPYEQYF. CDR3 nucleotides: TGTGCCAGCAGCCCGCCCCTACTAGCGATTCCCTACGAGCAGTACTTC. V gene TRBV7-9 combines with J gene TRBJ2-7, with 7 bases identical to TRBD2. The V gene's germline CDR1 is SEHNR and CDR2 FQNEAQ (reference sequence). J was trimmed by 2 bases and V by 5 bases; bases with no gene match: 12. This CDR3 is 16 amino acids long. The complete variable domain, with remaining parts taken from reference TRBV7-9 and TRBJ2-7, reads DTGVSQNPRHKITKRGQNVTFRCDPISEHNRLYWYRQTLGQGPEFLTYFQNEAQLEKSRLLSDRFSAERPKGSFSTLEIQRTEQGDSAMYLCASSPPLLAIPYEQYFGPGTRLTVT.

This rearrangement joins TRBV7-3 to TRBJ2-2; the D is unclear. Germline CDR1 SGHTA, CDR2 FQGTGA. The CDR3 sequence is 12 residues long. The V gene lost 1 base and the J gene lost 7 bases, with 4 bases spanning the gap. This CDR3 reads CASSLNSGELFF. As DNA, the CDR3 is TGTGCCAGCAGCTTAAATAGCGGGGAGCTGTTTTTT.

The V call is TRBV19, the J call TRBJ2-4, with D tentatively TRBD1 or TRBD2 (5 bases each). CDR1 and CDR2 (germline): LNHDA, SQIVND (reference sequence). This CDR3 comprises 16 residues. The V end lost 5 bases, the J end lost 0 bases, and 14 bases lay between the germline ends. The CDR3 DNA is TGTGCCAGTAGTCCAGGGACCCGCATAGCCAAAAACATTCAGTACTTC. As protein: CASSPGTRIAKNIQYF.

The rearrangement uses TRBV2 and TRBJ2-7; tentatively, D is TRBD2 (6 bases). Trimming pared 6 bases from V and 2 bases from J, leaving 11 bases between. Germline V gene data show CDR1 as SNHLY and CDR2 as FYNNEI. This CDR3 is 13 amino acids long. CDR3 amino acids: CASSGRGTYEQYF. The CDR3 bases are TGTGCCAGCAGCGGACGGGGGACCTACGAGCAGTACTTC.

This sequence joins TRBV4-1 and TRBJ2-1; 12 nucleotides match TRBD2. V lost 1 base, J lost 6 bases, and 16 bases stayed unmatched. Germline-derived CDR1 and CDR2 are MGHRA and YSYEKL. This CDR3 comprises 20 residues. The CDR3 spells CASSQVGTSGPRGPGNEQFF. CDR3 coding DNA: TGCGCCAGCAGCCAAGTCGGGACTAGCGGGCCCCGAGGGCCCGGCAATGAGCAGTTCTTC.

This chain links TRBV16 with TRBJ2-7, with a possible D match to TRBD2 (6 bases). Germline lookup yields CDR1 KGHSY and CDR2 FQNENV. Trimming removed 0 bases from V and 7 bases from J, with 10 bases in between. The CDR3 is 13 residues long. CDR3 residues: CASSQSLGREQYF. The CDR3 region has the DNA TGTGCCAGCAGCCAATCGTTAGGGAGGGAGCAGTACTTC.

J is TRBJ2-7 and V is TRBV5-1; 7 bases are shared with TRBD2. The CDR3 has 16 residues. The junction had 13 bases not matched to a gene; V was cut back by 0 bases and J by 7 bases. Germline V gene data show CDR1 as SGHRS and CDR2 as YFSETQ. The CDR3 loop reads CASSLGSGTTSMEQYF. In DNA form, the CDR3 reads TGCGCCAGCAGCTTGGGAAGCGGGACCACCTCGATGGAGCAGTACTTC.

The rearrangement uses TRBV6-6 and TRBJ1-4; 10 bases agree with TRBD1. V dropped 6 bases and J dropped 8; count of bases not matched to a gene: 9. Germline CDR1 and CDR2: MNHNY and SVGAGI (reference sequence). The CDR3 has 15 residues. CDR3: CASSQDRGRNEKLFF. The CDR3 nucleotides read TGTGCCAGCAGCCAAGACAGGGGGCGAAACGAAAAACTGTTTTTT.

The V and J genes are TRBV15 and TRBJ1-5; tentatively, D is TRBD1 (6 bases). This CDR3 is built from 15 residues. The germline gives CDR1 LNHNV, CDR2 YYDKDF (reference sequence). V was clipped by 6 bases and J by 3 bases, with 15 bases between them. CDR3 DNA: TGTGCCACCAGGAAGGGTCGGGACACCAATCAGCCCCAGCATTTT. Residues: CATRKGRDTNQPQHF.

The J gene is TRBJ2-2, the V gene TRBV10-3, with 9 bases matching TRBD1. The CDR3 consists of 13 residues. The V and J ends lost 11 bases and 6 bases, in that order; junction bases with no gene match: 7. CDR1 is ENHRY, CDR2 SYGVKD, per germline. The DNA for the CDR3 is TGTGCCGCCCGGACAGGGGAGGCCGGGGAGCTGTTTTTT. It encodes CAARTGEAGELFF.

J is TRBJ2-3 and V is TRBV5-6, with a possible D match to TRBD2 (6 bases). CDR1 and CDR2 (germline): SGHDT, YYEEEE. The V gene lost 4 bases and the J gene lost 1 base, with 19 bases spanning the gap. CDR3 length equals 17 residues. The DNA of the CDR3 is TGTGCCAGCAGCCTTCTTGGAGTCCCGGGAGGCACAGATACGCAGTATTTT. Encoded protein: CASSLLGVPGGTDTQYF.